Listed here are 23 T cell receptor beta chains from one sample, sequenced in a study of regulatory T cells in long-lasting Graves disease. In building TCR beta libraries, iRepertoire HTBI primers were used together with Arm-PCR of CDR3 regions. A single record per CDR3 protein comes from TCRdb applying MiXCR to the multiplex PCR reads. In the table there are approximately 400,000 distinct CDR3 sequences, about a fifth of which are singletons. Time point specified: persistent/refractory GD, antithyroid drugs over 5 years with positive TRAb. Scientists built the TCR library using RNA that was extracted from PBMCs. The sequencing here drew on peripheral blood mononuclear cells (PBMCs), taken when the disease was refractory, from a patient treated with antithyroid drugs. These receptors were obtained from a female donor with Graves disease.

This clonotype was observed a few times. J is TRBJ1-1 and V is TRBV27; D uncertain. This CDR3 has 14 residues. The germline V gene has CDR1 MNHEY and CDR2 SMNVEV (reference sequence). V lost 5 bases, J lost 1 base, and 11 bases lay in between. This chain's CDR3 is CASSLNDANTEAFF. The CDR3 DNA follows: TGTGCCAGCAGTCTCAATGACGCGAACACTGAAGCTTTCTTT.

This clonotype turned up a few times. V usage is TRBV9 and J usage is TRBJ2-2; TRBD2 aligns across 7 bases. Germline CDR1 reads SGDLS; CDR2 reads YYNGEE. This CDR3 is built from 16 residues. Trimming cost V 0 bases and J 5 bases; bases outside gene matches: 7. CDR3 nucleotide sequence: TGTGCCAGCAGCGTAGGAGGCGGGAGCATAACCGGGGAGCTGTTTTTT. Translated: CASSVGGGSITGELFF.

This clonotype was recorded at least ten times. The gene calls are TRBV7-2 and TRBJ2-5, with TRBD2 identical over 11 bases. CDR3 length: 15 amino acids. V lost 3 bases to trimming and J lost 2 bases; unmatched junction nucleotides: 2. Germline assignment: CDR1 SGHTA and CDR2 FQGNSA. Here the CDR3 reads CASSLVAGGQETQYF. Here the CDR3 DNA reads TGTGCCAGCAGCTTGGTAGCGGGAGGGCAAGAGACCCAGTACTTC.

V is TRBV19 and J is TRBJ1-5, with a possible D match to TRBD1 (5 bases). The CDR3 has 15 amino acids. Trimming shortened V by 6 bases and J by 2 bases, and 14 bases separated the two germline ends. Germline CDR1 and CDR2: LNHDA and SQIVND (reference sequence). The CDR3 bases are TGTGCCAGTAGAGTCCAGGGCACGGGCAATCAGCCCCAGCATTTT. It yields the protein CASRVQGTGNQPQHF.

This clonotype occurred many times. The J gene is TRBJ2-5, the V gene TRBV6-1; D is unclear. The CDR3 is made up of 14 amino acids. Trimming pared 6 bases from V and 2 bases from J, leaving 13 bases between. CDR1 is MNHNS and CDR2 is SASEGT in the germline V gene. Written as DNA, the CDR3 is TGTGCCAGCAGCCCAACCCAGTTACAAGAGACCCAGTACTTC. Encoded protein: CASSPTQLQETQYF.

This clonotype was seen a few times. The chain couples TRBV6-1 to TRBJ1-1; D uncertain. The CDR3 has 15 amino acids. V lost 6 bases to trimming and J lost 1 base, with 15 bases between them. Germline-derived CDR1 and CDR2 are MNHNS and SASEGT. As DNA, the CDR3 is TGTGCCAGCAGCCCCTTGAGAGGTACGAACACTGAAGCTTTCTTT. Translating it yields CASSPLRGTNTEAFF.

This clonotype has at least ten counts. This rearrangement joins TRBV2 to TRBJ1-5, with TRBD1 matching 7 bases. CDR3 length equals 14 residues. V gave up 6 bases and J gave up 3 bases; unmatched junction bases: 5. CDR1 and CDR2 from the germline V gene are SNHLY and FYNNEI. The CDR3 region is CASSPGQTNQPQHF. CDR3 coding DNA: TGTGCCAGCAGCCCGGGACAGACCAATCAGCCCCAGCATTTT.

There are a few counts of this clonotype. The chain recombines TRBV5-4 with TRBJ2-5; D gene unclear. In germline, CDR1 is SGHNT, CDR2 YYREEE (reference sequence). The CDR3 has 14 amino acids. Trimming pared 2 bases from V and 2 bases from J, leaving 10 bases between. The DNA of the CDR3 is TGTGCCAGCAGCTTTATGGGTCAGCAAGAGACCCAGTACTTC. Translation: CASSFMGQQETQYF. The full variable domain, in which reference TRBV5-4 and TRBJ2-5 provide the parts outside the CDR3, is ETGVTQSPTHLIKTRGQQVTLRCSSQSGHNTVSWYQQALGQGPQFIFQYYREEENGRGNFPPRFSGLQFPNYSSELNVNALELDDSALYLCASSFMGQQETQYFGPGTRLLVL.

The sample holds a few counts of this clonotype. V is TRBV7-6 and J is TRBJ2-5; no definite D call. The CDR3 is made up of 12 amino acids. V was shortened by 6 bases and J by 3 bases, with 8 bases between the two germline ends. CDR1 is SGHVS, CDR2 FNYEAQ, per germline. This chain's CDR3 is CASSHMEETQYF. The CDR3, as DNA: TGTGCCAGCAGTCACATGGAAGAGACCCAGTACTTC.

The CDR3: CSAQPLGPLHGYTF. The CDR3 region has the DNA TGCAGTGCCCAACCCCTCGGACCACTTCACGGCTACACCTTC. The J gene is TRBJ1-2, the V gene TRBV20-1; D is unresolved. The V and J ends lost 6 bases and 8 bases respectively, with 22 bases between them. Germline V CDR1 and CDR2: DFQATT, SNEGSKA (reference sequence). The CDR3 length is 14 residues.

The chain joins TRBV15 to TRBJ2-5; the D gene is possibly TRBD2 (5 bases). Germline V lookup: CDR1 LNHNV, CDR2 YYDKDF (reference sequence). The CDR3 sequence is 11 residues long. V dropped 8 bases and J dropped 5 bases, with 9 bases sitting between them. The CDR3 sequence: CATSSHETQYF. DNA of the CDR3: TGTGCCACCTCTAGCCATGAGACCCAGTACTTC. The variable domain in full, completed from reference TRBV15 and TRBJ2-5, reads DAMVIQNPRYQVTQFGKPVTLSCSQTLNHNVMYWYQQKSSQAPKLLFHYYDKDFNNEADTPDNFQSRRPNTSFCFLDIRSPGLGDTAMYLCATSSHETQYFGPGTRLLVL.

This chain joins TRBV7-2 and TRBJ1-2; D not resolved. Trimming shortened V by 1 base and J by 8 bases, and 11 bases separated the two germline ends. The CDR3 contains 13 residues. The germline V gene has CDR1 SGHTA and CDR2 FQGNSA. The CDR3 sequence is CASSLENEGGYTF. The CDR3 DNA is TGTGCCAGCAGCTTAGAGAACGAAGGCGGCTACACCTTC.

The chain couples TRBV7-8 to TRBJ2-6; 7 bases match TRBD1. Germline V CDR1 and CDR2: SGHVS, FQNEAQ. The V segment lost 4 bases and the J segment 0 bases; nucleotides outside the gene matches: 9. The CDR3 runs 18 residues. The DNA of the CDR3 is TGTGCCAGCAGCTCCTGGGACAGTGCCGCCTCTGGGGCCAACGTCCTGACTTTC. This gives the protein CASSSWDSAASGANVLTF.

This clonotype has a handful of counts. This chain connects TRBV6-1 to TRBJ1-5; D is undetermined. The germline CDR1 and CDR2 sequences are MNHNS and SASEGT. This CDR3 is 13 amino acids long. V was cut by 2 bases and J by 9 bases, with 11 bases left in between. The CDR3 here is CASSEPPSGPQHF. The CDR3 DNA is TGTGCCAGCAGTGAACCTCCCTCGGGGCCCCAGCATTTT.

In its sample, this clonotype was seen a few times. The J gene is TRBJ2-2, the V gene TRBV19; D gene unclear. The CDR3 is 14 residues long. Trimming left V 2 bases short and J 6 bases short, with 10 bases between. Germline V gene data show CDR1 as LNHDA and CDR2 as SQIVND (reference sequence). This CDR3 reads CASSIKVSPGELFF. CDR3 DNA: TGTGCCAGTAGTATAAAAGTAAGCCCCGGGGAGCTGTTTTTT.

This clonotype has a single count. The chain joins TRBV29-1 to TRBJ2-2; tentative D call: TRBD2 (6 bases). CDR1 is SQVTM and CDR2 is ANQGSEA in the germline V gene. This CDR3 comprises 13 residues. The CDR3 region has the DNA TGCGGCGGGACCCAGTCCACCACCGGGGAGCTGTTTTTT. Translating it yields CGGTQSTTGELFF.

V is TRBV27 and J is TRBJ2-1; 8 bases fit TRBD2. Trimming cost V 8 bases and J 7 bases; bases outside gene matches: 7. In germline, CDR1 is MNHEY, CDR2 SMNVEV (reference sequence). The CDR3 sequence is 13 residues long. This CDR3 reads CASGSGGWNEQFF. In DNA form, the CDR3 reads TGTGCCAGCGGCTCGGGGGGGTGGAATGAGCAGTTCTTC.

The table lists this clonotype with a few counts. V usage is TRBV11-1 and J usage is TRBJ2-1; possibly TRBD2 for D (7 bases). Germline-derived CDR1 and CDR2 are SGHAT and FQDESV (reference sequence). V lost 5 bases and J lost 0, with 14 bases in between. CDR3 length equals 16 residues. The CDR3 loop is CASSGGGVSSYNEQFF. CDR3 coding DNA: TGTGCCAGCAGCGGGGGGGGCGTCTCCTCCTACAATGAGCAGTTCTTC.

This sequence joins TRBV20-1 and TRBJ2-1; 11 positions match TRBD2. This CDR3 comprises 16 residues. Germline V gene sequence: CDR1 DFQATT, CDR2 SNEGSKA (reference sequence). The V gene end was trimmed by 6 bases and the J gene end by 7 bases; junction bases not matched to a gene: 14. The CDR3 bases are TGCAGTGCGACAATCCTGACTAGCGGGATGGGTAATGAGCAGTTCTTC. Its protein is CSATILTSGMGNEQFF.

This clonotype came up a few times. The rearrangement uses TRBV7-2 and TRBJ1-1; D ambiguous. Deletions cut 4 bases from V and 6 bases from J, with 12 bases between. There are 13 residues in the CDR3. Germline CDR1 reads SGHTA; CDR2 reads FQGNSA. CDR3 in amino acids: CASSYVTSAEAFF. The CDR3 region has the DNA TGTGCCAGCAGCTACGTTACCTCGGCTGAAGCTTTCTTT.

This sequence joins TRBV19 and TRBJ2-5, with D uncertain. With the DNA end fitting TRBJ2-7 better, the J assignment may be wrong. CDR1 is LNHDA and CDR2 is SQIVND in the germline V gene (reference sequence). CDR3 length: 14 residues. The CDR3: CASSIFPASYEQYF. The CDR3, as DNA: TGTGCCAGTAGTATATTTCCAGCCTCCTACGAGCAGTACTTC.

The chain has TRBV6-1 and TRBJ2-7; TRBD1 matches 7 bases. Trimming at V came to 7 bases and at J to 4 bases, leaving 7 bases not matched to a gene. Germline V gives CDR1 MNHNS, CDR2 SASEGT. The length of the CDR3 is 13 residues. The CDR3 region has the DNA TGTGCCAGCACCAACCGGGACAGTTACGAGCAGTACTTC. Protein sequence: CASTNRDSYEQYF.

Turning to this clonotype: This likely traces to a read error, being one base from a far larger clone. V is TRBV7-9 and J is TRBJ2-7; TRBD2 agrees at 10 bases. CDR3 size: 13 residues. V shed 4 bases, J shed 7 bases, and the junction held 4 bases outside the gene matches. Germline V lookup: CDR1 SEHNR, CDR2 FQNEAQ (reference sequence). As DNA, the CDR3 is TGTGCCAGCAGCTGGACGACTAGCGGGGAGCAGTACTTC. Amino acid sequence: CASSWTTSGEQYF.